Only one count was recorded for the clone carrying this T cell receptor beta chain. The data derive from a study of blood T cells in healthy people across ages. A sample-barcoded 5' primer and a J-beta primer mix were used in a second PCR of roughly 6 to 11 cycles. TCRdb redid the calling of the 5' RACE reads with MiXCR, one entry per CDR3 protein. The profile covers about 510,000 distinct CDR3 sequences, with about 28% appearing a single time and 3.6% taken by the ten largest. CDR1 and CDR2 (germline): SGDLS, YYNGEE. CDR3 size: 14 residues. This same sample was also taken into another study, of T cells of mothers and their children.

The TCR sequence derives from a boy aged 2-9 years in good health. The chain uses TRBV9 and TRBJ2-5; 10 bases agree with TRBD2. The DNA matches TRBJ2-1 better at its end, which makes the J call doubtful. Sequenced material: blood. CDR3 in amino acids: CASSEGLAVNEQFF. Here the CDR3 DNA reads TGTGCCAGCAGTGAAGGACTAGCGGTTAATGAGCAGTTCTTC.